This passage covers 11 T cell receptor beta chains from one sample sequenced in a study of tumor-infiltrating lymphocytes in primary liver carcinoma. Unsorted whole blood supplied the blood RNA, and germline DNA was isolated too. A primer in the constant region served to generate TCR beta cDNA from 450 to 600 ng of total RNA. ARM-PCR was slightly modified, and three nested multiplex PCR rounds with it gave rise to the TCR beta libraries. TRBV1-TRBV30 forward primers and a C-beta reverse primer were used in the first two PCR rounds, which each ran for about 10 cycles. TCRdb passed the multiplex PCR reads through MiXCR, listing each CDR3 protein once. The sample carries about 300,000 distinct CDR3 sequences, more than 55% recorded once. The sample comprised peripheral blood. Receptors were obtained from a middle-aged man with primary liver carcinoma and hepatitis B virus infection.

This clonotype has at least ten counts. CDR3 DNA sequence: TGTGCCAGCAGTGGGACTAGCGGGAGTGTTGCAGATACGCAGTATTTT. Translated: CASSGTSGSVADTQYF. The chain uses TRBV6-1 and TRBJ2-3; 13 bases fit TRBD2. Germline V gives CDR1 MNHNS, CDR2 SASEGT. The CDR3 runs to 16 residues. The ends lost 4 bases at V and 4 bases at J; junction bases unmatched: 5.

The CDR3: CASSGNRGATEAFF. CDR3 nucleotide sequence: TGTGCCAGCAGTGGTAACAGAGGTGCTACTGAAGCTTTCTTT. The chain uses TRBV5-6 and TRBJ1-1, with D uncertain. Trimming cost V 5 bases and J 5 bases, with 16 bases left between them. CDR1 is SGHDT and CDR2 is YYEEEE in the germline V gene. CDR3 length: 14 residues.

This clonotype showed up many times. In DNA, the CDR3 is TGTGCCAGCAGCCTCGCGTACCGGGGCAACGTGGGCTACGAGCAGTACTTC. Protein sequence: CASSLAYRGNVGYEQYF. The J gene is TRBJ2-7, the V gene TRBV4-2, with D possibly being TRBD1 or TRBD2 (5 bases each). CDR1 is LGHNA and CDR2 is YNFKEQ in the germline V gene. Deletions cut 4 bases from V and 3 bases from J, with 22 bases between. This CDR3 region has 17 residues.

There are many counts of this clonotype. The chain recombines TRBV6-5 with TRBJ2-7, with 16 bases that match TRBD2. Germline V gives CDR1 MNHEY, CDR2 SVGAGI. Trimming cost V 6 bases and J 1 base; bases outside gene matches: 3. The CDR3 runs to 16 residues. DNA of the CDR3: TGTGCCAGCAGAAAGGGACTAGCGGGAGGGTCCTACGAGCAGTACTTC. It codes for CASRKGLAGGSYEQYF.

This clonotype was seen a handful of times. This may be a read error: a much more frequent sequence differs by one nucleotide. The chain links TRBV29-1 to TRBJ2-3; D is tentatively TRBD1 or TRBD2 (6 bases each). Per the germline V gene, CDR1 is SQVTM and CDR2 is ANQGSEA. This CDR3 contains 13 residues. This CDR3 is CSVAVGGTDAQYF. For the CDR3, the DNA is TGCAGCGTTGCAGTCGGGGGCACAGATGCGCAGTATTTT.

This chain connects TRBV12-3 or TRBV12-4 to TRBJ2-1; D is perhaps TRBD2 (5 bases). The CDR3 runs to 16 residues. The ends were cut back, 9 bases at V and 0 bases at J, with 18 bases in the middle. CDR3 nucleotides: TGTGCCAGTGGTTTACGGGGAATATACTCCTACAATGAGCAGTTCTTC. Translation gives CASGLRGIYSYNEQFF.

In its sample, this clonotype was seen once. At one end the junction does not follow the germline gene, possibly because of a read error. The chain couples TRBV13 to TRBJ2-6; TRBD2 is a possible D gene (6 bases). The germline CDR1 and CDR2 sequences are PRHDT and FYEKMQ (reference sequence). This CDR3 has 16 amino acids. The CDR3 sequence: CTSSLRGDSGANVLTF. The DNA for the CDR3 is TGTACCAGCAGCTTACGCGGGGACTCTGGGGCCAACGTCCTGACTTTC. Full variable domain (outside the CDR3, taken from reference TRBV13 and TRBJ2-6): AAGVIQSPRHLIKEKRETATLKCYPIPRHDTVYWYQQGPGQDPQFLISFYEKMQSDKGSIPDRFSAQQFSDYHSELNMSSLELGDSALYFCTSSLRGDSGANVLTFGAGSRLTVL.

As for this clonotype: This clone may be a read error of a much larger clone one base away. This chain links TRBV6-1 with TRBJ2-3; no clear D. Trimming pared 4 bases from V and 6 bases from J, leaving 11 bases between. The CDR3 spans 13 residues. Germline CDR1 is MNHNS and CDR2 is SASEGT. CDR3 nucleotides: TGTGCCAGCAGTGGGGAAAATGGGGATACGCAGTATTTT. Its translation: CASSGENGDTQYF.

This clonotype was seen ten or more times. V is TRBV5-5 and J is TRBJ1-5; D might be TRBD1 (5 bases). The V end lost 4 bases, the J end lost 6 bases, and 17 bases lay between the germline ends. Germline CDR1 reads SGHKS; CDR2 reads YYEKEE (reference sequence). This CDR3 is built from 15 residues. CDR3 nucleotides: TGTGCCAGCAGCCTCCGGGGGGGGGGAACTCAGCCCCAGCATTTT. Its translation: CASSLRGGGTQPQHF.

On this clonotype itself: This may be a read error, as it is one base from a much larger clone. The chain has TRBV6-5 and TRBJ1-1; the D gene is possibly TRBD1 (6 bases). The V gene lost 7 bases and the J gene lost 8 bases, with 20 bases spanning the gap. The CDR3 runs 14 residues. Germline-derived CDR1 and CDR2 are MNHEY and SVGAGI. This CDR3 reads CASKTEIQGYEAFF. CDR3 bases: TGTGCCAGCAAGACGGAAATACAGGGTTACGAAGCTTTCTTT.

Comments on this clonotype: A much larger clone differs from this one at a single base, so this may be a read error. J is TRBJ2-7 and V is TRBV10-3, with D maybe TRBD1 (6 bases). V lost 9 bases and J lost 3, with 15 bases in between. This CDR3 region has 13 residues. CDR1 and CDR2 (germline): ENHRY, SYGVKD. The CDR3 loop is CAIAQGALYEQYF. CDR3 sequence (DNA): TGTGCCATAGCACAGGGCGCACTCTACGAGCAGTACTTC.